These T cell receptor beta chains were read from a single sample in a study of blood T cells in healthy people across ages. TCRdb reprocessed the 5' RACE reads with MiXCR, giving one entry per CDR3 protein. The data show about 1.6 million distinct CDR3 sequences, approximately 32% seen once. Sequenced: blood. The receptors were gathered from a woman aged 25 to 39 in good health. Both conserved end residues are part of each CDR3. The D gene is left open where the match is weak. Not every row has a clone size; where given, it reads once, few, many or a size class.

length: 17; J: TRBJ2-3; V: TRBV24-1; D: TRBD2; size: few; CDR3: CATSVTGGPRSTDTQYF; DNA: TGTGCCACCAGTGTTACGGGAGGGCCAAGAAGCACAGATACGCAGTATTTT
length: 12; J: TRBJ1-5; V: TRBV6-2/TRBV6-3; D: -; size: -; CDR3: CASSYPNKPQHF; DNA: TGTGCCAGCAGTTATCCCAATAAGCCCCAGCATTTT
length: 15; J: TRBJ2-1; V: TRBV27; D: TRBD1; size: few; CDR3: CASSPGTEGYNEQFF; DNA: TGTGCCAGCAGCCCCGGGACAGAAGGTTACAATGAGCAGTTCTTC
length: 13; J: TRBJ2-1; V: TRBV7-2; D: -; size: -; CDR3: CASSSRIYNEQFF; DNA: TGTGCCAGCAGCTCCAGAATCTACAATGAGCAGTTCTTC
length: 15; J: TRBJ1-2; V: TRBV7-9; D: -; size: -; CDR3: CASSLGDSGFYGYTF; DNA: TGTGCCAGCAGCTTGGGGGACTCTGGATTCTATGGCTACACCTTC
length: 13; J: TRBJ2-3; V: TRBV5-1; D: TRBD2; size: -; CDR3: CVSSPRGADTQYF; DNA: TGCGTCAGCAGCCCACGGGGGGCAGATACGCAGTATTTT
length: 13; J: TRBJ2-1; V: TRBV7-9; D: -; size: few; CDR3: CASSHLGDNEQFF; DNA: TGTGCCAGCAGCCACTTGGGGGACAATGAGCAGTTCTTC
length: 15; J: TRBJ1-2; V: TRBV2; D: -; size: -; CDR3: CASSESYDKAYGYTF; DNA: TGTGCCAGCAGTGAATCGTACGACAAGGCTTATGGCTACACCTTC
length: 15; J: TRBJ2-1; V: TRBV4-1; D: -; size: few; CDR3: CASSQEGGFVGEQFF; DNA: TGCGCCAGCAGCCAAGAAGGGGGGTTCGTTGGTGAGCAGTTCTTC
length: 17; J: TRBJ2-3; V: TRBV9; D: -; size: -; CDR3: CASSVVRGQWGTDTQYF; DNA: TGTGCCAGTAGCGTAGTTAGGGGCCAGTGGGGCACAGATACGCAGTATTTT